This entry concerns a single T cell receptor beta chain. This specimen comes from a study of shared clonotypes between healthy human individuals. Study-wide context: The study used three CD4 naive, three CD4 memory, two CD8 naive and one CD8 memory plate per donor.

A split of CD4+ cells into CD45RA+ naive and CD45RA-negative memory subsets was performed. The CDR3 has 16 amino acids. The V and J ends lost 0 bases and 0 bases respectively, with 13 bases between them. From germline, CDR1 is SGHRS and CDR2 YFSETQ. Here immunoSEQ multiplex PCR was the method, and the copy in TCRdb shows in-frame clones only, minus some. This sample has some 550,000 clones; approximately 97% occur once, and the top ten carry around 0.06%. The receptor comes from a woman aged 25 to 45 in good health. The V gene is TRBV5-1, the J gene TRBJ2-7; D possibly matches TRBD1 or TRBD2 (5 bases each). Sequencing was performed on naive CD4+ T cells sorted from blood. Indicated subset: CD45RA+ positively selected. CDR3: CASSLGPGRVSYEQYF. The CDR3 nucleotides read TGCGCCAGCAGCTTGGGACCGGGACGAGTCTCCTACGAGCAGTACTTC. Using reference TRBV5-1 and TRBJ2-7 for the parts outside the CDR3, the full variable domain is KAGVTQTPRYLIKTRGQQVTLSCSPISGHRSVSWYQQTPGQGLQFLFEYFSETQRNKGNFPGRFSGRQFSNSRSEMNVSTLELGDSALYLCASSLGPGRVSYEQYFGPGTRLTVT.